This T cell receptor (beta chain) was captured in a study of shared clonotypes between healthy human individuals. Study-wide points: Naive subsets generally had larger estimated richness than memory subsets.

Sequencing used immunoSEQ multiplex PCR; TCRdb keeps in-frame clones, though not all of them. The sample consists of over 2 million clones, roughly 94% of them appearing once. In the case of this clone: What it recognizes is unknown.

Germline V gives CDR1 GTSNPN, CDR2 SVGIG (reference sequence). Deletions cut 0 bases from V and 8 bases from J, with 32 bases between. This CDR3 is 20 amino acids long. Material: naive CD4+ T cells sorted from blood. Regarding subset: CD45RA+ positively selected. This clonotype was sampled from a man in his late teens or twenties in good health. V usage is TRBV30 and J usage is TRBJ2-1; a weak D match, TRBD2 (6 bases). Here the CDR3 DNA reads TGTGCCTGGAGTGTGGGGAGCCAGGGACGGACTATGCTCCTGGGGGATGAGCAGTTCTTC. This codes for CAWSVGSQGRTMLLGDEQFF. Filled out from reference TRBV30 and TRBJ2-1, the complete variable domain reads SQTIHQWPATLVQPVGSPLSLECTVEGTSNPNLYWYRQAAGRGLQLLFYSVGIGQISSEVPQNLSASRPQDRQFILSSKKLLLSDSGFYLCAWSVGSQGRTMLLGDEQFFGPGTRLTVL.